This T cell receptor (beta chain) is from a study of cytomegalovirus exposure and HLA in healthy donors. Study results and caveats: Data from an earlier analysis indicated that most TCR beta V segments were productive either about 87% or about 30% of the time. Later on, a genetic analysis was performed. It linked a missense variant in DCLRE1C with V- and J-gene trimming of TCR beta. Accurate prediction of HLA-A and HLA-B alleles (for most subjects) was reportedly achieved from TCR beta sequences.

The length of the CDR3 is 16 residues. J gave up 1 base and V 6 bases, and 6 bases lay outside the gene matches. Per the germline V gene, CDR1 is SNHLY and CDR2 is FYNNEI. To note about this clone: Its specificity is not known.

13 Jbeta primers and 60 Vbeta primers were used for the PCR. The data were produced by immunoSEQ multiplex PCR, yet TCRdb's version contains in-frame clones alone and is incomplete. The table lists about 190,000 clones, 70% to 90% of them singletons. The chain employs TRBV2 and TRBJ2-5; TRBD2 matches 12 bases. The sequenced sample was PBMCs. The receptor was isolated from a male donor in good health and CMV-seronegative. CDR3 sequence reads: CASSRTSGVIQETQYF. As DNA, the CDR3 is TGTGCCAGCAGCCGGACTAGCGGGGTAATCCAAGAGACCCAGTACTTC.